The T cell receptor (beta chain) under discussion was sequenced for a study of shared clonotypes between healthy human individuals. The assay was immunoSEQ multiplex PCR, and TCRdb's table has in-frame clones only and misses some. This sample yields just over 2,000,000 clones, of which about 95% are seen a single time; around 1.1% belongs to the top ten. Regarding this clone: Its specificity is unknown.

Selected positively for CCR7 and CD45RO-negative, naive CD8 cells excluded terminally differentiated effector memory CD45RA+ cells. Study results and limitations: A handful of donors had about 5% of their naive CD4 clonotypes in common.

Sequenced material: naive CD8+ T cells sorted from blood. This receptor was identified in a man younger than 35 in good health.

In DNA, the CDR3 is TGCAGCGCTGACCCTTCCACCGGGGAGCTGTTTTTT. It translates to CSADPSTGELFF. This chain joins TRBV29-1 and TRBJ2-2, with D unresolved. This CDR3 contains 12 residues. Trimming cost V 7 bases and J 4 bases, with 10 bases left between them. Germline V gene sequence: CDR1 SQVTM, CDR2 ANQGSEA.